These 18 T cell receptor beta chains were all obtained from the same sample, sequenced in a study of T cells after yellow fever vaccination. Each CDR3 protein is one row after TCRdb ran MiXCR on the 5' RACE reads. The sample consists of fewer than 450,000 distinct CDR3 sequences, around a tenth of them appearing once. The sequenced sample was PBMCs, obtained on the day of the first yellow fever vaccination. These receptors originate from a man aged 18 to 30 who received the YFV17D yellow fever vaccine.

This clonotype was seen a few times. The chain recombines TRBV24-1 with TRBJ2-2; D unclear. V lost 3 bases and J lost 2, with 6 bases in between. The germline CDR1 and CDR2 sequences are KGHDR and SFDVKD. CDR3 size: 14 residues. CDR3 protein: CATSDTPNTGELFF. In DNA form, the CDR3 reads TGTGCCACCAGTGATACACCTAACACCGGGGAGCTGTTTTTT.

This chain uses TRBV10-3 with TRBJ2-5, with 10 nucleotides matching TRBD2. The junction had 6 bases not matched to a gene; V was cut back by 6 bases and J by 2 bases. The CDR3 is 15 amino acids. Per germline, CDR1 ENHRY and CDR2 SYGVKD. The CDR3 DNA follows: TGTGCCATCAGCGAAGGACTAGCGGCACAAGAGACCCAGTACTTC. Translating gives CAISEGLAAQETQYF.

This clonotype was recorded a few times. This chain joins TRBV2 and TRBJ1-1; D is ambiguous. Trimming left V 6 bases short and J 5 bases short, with 22 bases between. From germline, CDR1 is SNHLY and CDR2 FYNNEI. The CDR3 runs 16 residues. CDR3 loop: CASRADLVTLGTEAFF. CDR3 nucleotide sequence: TGTGCCAGCAGAGCAGACTTAGTCACCCTGGGGACTGAAGCTTTCTTT.

J is TRBJ1-2 and V is TRBV7-9; no definite D call. Between the trimmed V and J ends, which lost 4 bases and 8 bases, there was a span of 11 bases. Germline loops: CDR1 SEHNR, CDR2 FQNEAQ (reference sequence). The CDR3 has 12 residues. The CDR3 here is CASSSPSGGYTF. CDR3 nucleotides: TGTGCCAGCAGCTCACCCTCCGGAGGCTACACCTTC. The variable domain in full, with the rest retrieved from reference TRBV7-9 and TRBJ1-2, is DTGVSQNPRHKITKRGQNVTFRCDPISEHNRLYWYRQTLGQGPEFLTYFQNEAQLEKSRLLSDRFSAERPKGSFSTLEIQRTEQGDSAMYLCASSSPSGGYTFGSGTRLTVV.

The CDR3 nucleotides read TGTGCCAGCAGTTTCTTCGCGTACGCGAACACCGGGGAGCTGTTTTTT. The encoded protein is CASSFFAYANTGELFF. This sequence joins TRBV12-3 or TRBV12-4 and TRBJ2-2; D ambiguous. Trimming removed 3 bases at V and 0 bases at J, with 11 bases between. The length of the CDR3 is 16 residues.

The chain joins TRBV29-1 to TRBJ1-1; D call uncertain. V lost 4 bases and J lost 4, with 16 bases in between. The CDR3 length is 14 residues. Germline assignment: CDR1 SQVTM and CDR2 ANQGSEA. The DNA of the CDR3 is TGCAGCGTTGCCCTTCTGGACCCGGGCACTGAAGCTTTCTTT. Residues: CSVALLDPGTEAFF.

This chain connects TRBV28 to TRBJ1-2, with D hard to call. Trimming cost V 6 bases and J 4 bases, with 15 bases left between them. The CDR3 contains 14 residues. The germline V gene encodes CDR1 MDHEN and CDR2 SYDVKM. The CDR3 is CASSQILETYGYTF. The CDR3 DNA is TGTGCCAGCAGCCAAATATTGGAGACCTATGGCTACACCTTC.

The V gene is TRBV29-1, the J gene TRBJ1-1; tentatively, D is TRBD1 (6 bases). CDR1 and CDR2 (germline): SQVTM, ANQGSEA. CDR3 length: 14 amino acids. The V end was cut by 0 bases, the J end by 7 bases, with 15 bases between. CDR3 residues: CSVEDVNRVNEAFF. The CDR3 DNA sequence: TGCAGCGTTGAAGATGTTAACAGGGTAAATGAAGCTTTCTTT.

This clonotype was observed a handful of times. The CDR3 region has the DNA TGTGCCAGCAGTTACTCGCCTAGCGGGGCGCAAGAGACCCAGTACTTC. This sequence encodes CASSYSPSGAQETQYF. The rearrangement links TRBV6-5 to TRBJ2-5; 9 positions agree with TRBD2. The CDR3 is made up of 16 amino acids. V was pared by 0 bases and J by 2 bases, with 4 bases of the junction left unmatched. Germline V CDR1 and CDR2: MNHEY, SVGAGI.

V usage is TRBV9 and J usage is TRBJ2-1, with TRBD2 identical over 11 bases. This CDR3 is built from 15 residues. V lost 4 bases, J lost 3 bases, and 3 bases stayed unmatched. Germline V gives CDR1 SGDLS, CDR2 YYNGEE. As DNA, the CDR3 is TGTGCCAGCAGCATTAGCGGGGGGGGCTACAATGAGCAGTTCTTC. Translating gives CASSISGGGYNEQFF.

This clonotype came up a few times. This chain uses TRBV6-1 with TRBJ1-4; D is possibly TRBD1 (5 bases). V was clipped by 6 bases and J by 8 bases, with 13 bases between them. The germline V gene encodes CDR1 MNHNS and CDR2 SASEGT. This CDR3 spans 13 amino acids. The DNA for the CDR3 is TGTGCCAGCAGCCGGGGGTTCGGAGAAAAACTGTTTTTT. It translates to CASSRGFGEKLFF.

With respect to this clonotype: A much larger clone sits a single nucleotide away, making a read error possible. The V call is TRBV29-1, the J call TRBJ1-1; D unresolved. Germline V gives CDR1 SQVTM, CDR2 ANQGSEA. Deletions cut 1 base from V and 1 base from J, with 4 bases between. The CDR3 consists of 12 residues. The CDR3 DNA is TGCAGCGTTGAAGGGTGGAACACTGAAGCTTTCTTT. It is translated as CSVEGWNTEAFF. Complete variable domain (other parts from reference TRBV29-1 and TRBJ1-1): SAVISQKPSRDICQRGTSLTIQCQVDSQVTMMFWYRQQPGQSLTLIATANQGSEATYESGFVIDKFPISRPNLTFSTLTVSNMSPEDSSIYLCSVEGWNTEAFFGQGTRLTVV.

The genes are TRBV7-2 and TRBJ1-4; D is uncertain. The germline gives CDR1 SGHTA, CDR2 FQGNSA. The V and J ends lost 5 bases and 6 bases respectively, with 16 bases between them. The CDR3 extends over 15 amino acids. The CDR3 reads CASSRVGQAYEKLFF. CDR3 coding DNA: TGTGCCAGCAGCCGAGTAGGGCAGGCCTATGAAAAACTGTTTTTT.

In this sample, this clonotype turned up a few times. The rearrangement links TRBV5-1 to TRBJ1-2; D gene uncertain. There are 15 residues in the CDR3. Between the trimmed V and J ends, which lost 1 base and 8 bases, there was a span of 18 bases. Per germline, CDR1 SGHRS and CDR2 YFSETQ. The CDR3: CASSLFSQHLGGYTF. The DNA of the CDR3 is TGCGCCAGCAGCTTGTTTTCTCAGCACCTGGGAGGCTACACCTTC.

There are a few counts of this clonotype. The chain recombines TRBV9 with TRBJ1-6; D is undetermined. The germline gives CDR1 SGDLS, CDR2 YYNGEE. CDR3 length: 13 residues. V was shortened by 0 bases and J by 8 bases, with 6 bases between the two germline ends. This CDR3 reads CASSVVWDSPLHF. CDR3 bases: TGTGCCAGCAGCGTAGTGTGGGATTCACCCCTCCACTTT.

Notes on this clonotype: Germline is not matched at one junction end, which may reflect a read error. The chain joins TRBV7-6 to TRBJ1-1; TRBD1 is a possible D gene (5 bases). The germline V gene has CDR1 SGHVS and CDR2 FNYEAQ. This CDR3 comprises 15 residues. The CDR3: CTSSLETVGHTEAFF. CDR3 DNA: TGTACCAGCAGCTTAGAAACAGTGGGGCACACTGAAGCTTTCTTT.

This clonotype was seen more than once but under ten times. V gene TRBV4-2 combines with J gene TRBJ2-3, with D maybe TRBD2 (6 bases). Germline V gives CDR1 LGHNA, CDR2 YNFKEQ. CDR3 length: 17 residues. Trimming took 1 base from V and 1 from J, leaving 15 bases between them. The CDR3 here is CASSQAPPGEGTDTQYF. As DNA, the CDR3 is TGTGCCAGCAGCCAAGCCCCGCCCGGGGAGGGCACAGATACGCAGTATTTT.

The V gene is TRBV20-1, the J gene TRBJ2-2; D gene unclear. CDR1 DFQATT and CDR2 SNEGSKA come from the germline V gene (reference sequence). CDR3 size: 15 residues. Trimming took 1 base from V and 0 from J, leaving 9 bases between them. The CDR3 DNA reads TGCAGTGCTAGAGGAGGTCAGTCGAACACCGGGGAGCTGTTTTTT. Translation: CSARGGQSNTGELFF.